The clone carrying this TCR beta chain was counted between two and nine times. The sample comes from a study of blood T cell repertoires in COVID-19. Study overall: Sample material is recorded as cDNA or gDNA derived from T cells, B-cell-depleted T cells, or PBMCs.

Categorization into cohorts depended on clinical history that participants reported. The V gene lost 2 bases and the J gene lost 4 bases, with 12 bases spanning the gap. The CDR3 is 15 residues long. The germline gives CDR1 LGHDT, CDR2 YNNKEL (reference sequence). Under the authors' procedure: Estimates of nucleated cell counts were drawn from the amplification of reference gene primers. Clones were sequenced by immunoSEQ multiplex PCR, and TCRdb holds only the in-frame ones, with some missing. V and J calls and clone size are as listed in that table; D and trimming were resolved from the DNA. The sample has approximately 280,000 clones; 85% are singletons.

The source of this sequence is a woman aged 45-59 years who had recovered from COVID-19. The chain combines TRBV3-1 (or the pseudogene TRBV3-2) with TRBJ1-3; D is unresolved. The specimen sequenced was PBMCs or T cells enriched from blood (not recorded which). The CDR3 coding sequence is TGTGCCAGCAGCCAACCCCCAGGTGTCGGAAACACCATATATTTT. This encodes CASSQPPGVGNTIYF.